One and the same sample provided the 20 T cell receptor beta chains below, sequenced in a study of blood T cell repertoires in COVID-19. This table comes from immunoSEQ multiplex PCR, and its TCRdb copy is limited to in-frame clones, with some not included. Counted here are about 320,000 clones, 86% occurring once; the ten biggest clones make up around 1.5%. Sequencing was done on a sample of peripheral blood. These receptors were collected from a woman between 45 and 65 years old with acute or convalescent COVID-19.

The gene calls are TRBV28 and TRBJ1-2; 9 bases match TRBD1. CDR1 and CDR2 (germline): MDHEN, SYDVKM. Trimming removed 5 bases from V and 7 bases from J; junction bases left unmatched: 11. This CDR3 has 15 residues. This chain's CDR3 is CASSTPGTGFSGYTF. The CDR3, as DNA: TGTGCCAGCAGTACCCCTGGGACAGGGTTTAGTGGCTACACCTTC.

This sequence joins TRBV28 and TRBJ2-1; 9 bases map to TRBD1. CDR3 length equals 14 residues. CDR1 and CDR2 from the germline V gene are MDHEN and SYDVKM. The V gene end was trimmed by 8 bases and the J gene end by 4 bases; junction bases not matched to a gene: 6. CDR3 DNA sequence: TGTGCCAGCCTAGACAGGGGGGGTTACAATGAGCAGTTCTTC. Translated: CASLDRGGYNEQFF.

V is TRBV19 and J is TRBJ2-3, with TRBD2 matching over 8 bases. The CDR3 is made up of 15 amino acids. With V trimmed by 4 bases and J by 2 bases, 5 bases remained unmatched. Germline CDR1 reads LNHDA; CDR2 reads SQIVND (reference sequence). CDR3 in amino acids: CASSTERETTDTQYF. CDR3 nucleotide sequence: TGTGCCAGTAGTACCGAGCGGGAGACCACAGATACGCAGTATTTT.

The gene calls are TRBV7-3 and TRBJ2-1, with D possibly TRBD2 on 6 matching bases. The ends were cut back, 5 bases at V and 3 bases at J, with 20 bases in the middle. The CDR3 totals 17 residues. Per germline, CDR1 SGHTA and CDR2 FQGTGA. The CDR3 here is CASSARPAGRFYNEQFF. The CDR3 DNA sequence: TGTGCCAGCAGCGCGAGACCTGCGGGGCGCTTCTACAATGAGCAGTTCTTC.

The J gene is TRBJ1-1, the V gene TRBV5-1; D gene uncertain. Deletions cut 3 bases from V and 4 bases from J, with 16 bases between. Germline V gene lookup returns CDR1 SGHRS and CDR2 YFSETQ. The CDR3 loop spans 15 amino acids. The CDR3 DNA reads TGCGCCAGCAGCTGGACCCGGAGGGTGGGCACTGAAGCTTTCTTT. Translation: CASSWTRRVGTEAFF.

This chain joins TRBV29-1 and TRBJ2-7; D is possibly TRBD2 (5 bases). V lost 4 bases and J 4 bases, leaving 8 bases between the germline ends. Germline V gene sequence: CDR1 SQVTM, CDR2 ANQGSEA. The CDR3 runs 11 residues. The CDR3 sequence is CSVGTSYEQYF. CDR3 bases: TGCAGCGTTGGGACTTCTTACGAGCAGTACTTC.

The chain recombines TRBV5-5 with TRBJ1-5; D perhaps matches TRBD1 (5 bases). Per the germline V gene, CDR1 is SGHKS and CDR2 is YYEKEE (reference sequence). V shed 1 base and J shed 5 bases, with 10 bases lying between them. The CDR3 totals 14 residues. CDR3 nucleotides: TGTGCCAGCAGCTTGATTGGGGGGGATCAGCCCCAGCATTTT. This encodes CASSLIGGDQPQHF.

V and J are TRBV24-1 and TRBJ2-5; weak D call: TRBD1 (5 bases). The germline V and J ends were trimmed by 4 bases and 2 bases, with 10 bases remaining between them. CDR1 is KGHDR and CDR2 is SFDVKD in the germline V gene. This CDR3 has 14 amino acids. The CDR3 coding sequence is TGTGCCACCAGTGACCCAGGGTTACAAGAGACCCAGTACTTC. This encodes CATSDPGLQETQYF.

DNA of the CDR3: TGTGCCAGCAGCTTAATTGGCGGGAGAGGGGATGAGCAGTTCTTC. It yields the protein CASSLIGGRGDEQFF. The rearrangement uses TRBV7-3 and TRBJ2-1; TRBD2 aligns across 7 bases. The V segment lost 1 base and the J segment 8 bases; nucleotides outside the gene matches: 8. The CDR3 covers 15 residues. Germline-derived CDR1 and CDR2 are SGHTA and FQGTGA.

This chain uses TRBV4-1 with TRBJ2-1; D not resolved. The CDR3 is 14 amino acids. V was cut by 4 bases and J by 9 bases, with 16 bases left in between. Germline V gene data show CDR1 as MGHRA and CDR2 as YSYEKL. The CDR3 nucleotides are TGCGCCAGCAGCCCGCAGGAACTGGTGGGTGAGCAGTTCTTC. Amino acids: CASSPQELVGEQFF.

The chain couples TRBV30 to TRBJ1-5; 7 bases are shared with TRBD1. CDR1 is GTSNPN, CDR2 SVGIG, per germline (reference sequence). The CDR3 is made up of 14 amino acids. The V gene end was trimmed by 1 base and the J gene end by 3 bases; junction bases not matched to a gene: 3. The CDR3, as DNA: TGTGCCTGGAGTGGTGGACAGGTCAATCAGCCCCAGCATTTT. Its translation: CAWSGGQVNQPQHF.

The gene calls are TRBV30 and TRBJ2-1, with TRBD1 identical over 7 bases. The germline V gene has CDR1 GTSNPN and CDR2 SVGIG (reference sequence). The CDR3 has 16 residues. V shed 0 bases and J 12 bases; nucleotides not matched to a gene: 17. The CDR3 sequence is CAWSVTGADVMRGQFF. The CDR3 nucleotides are TGTGCCTGGAGTGTCACAGGGGCTGATGTGATGCGAGGGCAGTTCTTC. Filled out from reference TRBV30 and TRBJ2-1, the complete variable domain reads SQTIHQWPATLVQPVGSPLSLECTVEGTSNPNLYWYRQAAGRGLQLLFYSVGIGQISSEVPQNLSASRPQDRQFILSSKKLLLSDSGFYLCAWSVTGADVMRGQFFGPGTRLTVL.

This chain links TRBV5-1 with TRBJ2-7, with 13 bases aligning to TRBD2. The germline V gene has CDR1 SGHRS and CDR2 YFSETQ. The CDR3 spans 14 residues. J was trimmed by 6 bases and V by 3 bases; bases with no gene match: 3. CDR3 region: CASSSGLAGAEQYF. The CDR3 DNA sequence: TGCGCCAGCAGCTCAGGACTAGCGGGAGCCGAGCAGTACTTC.

DNA for the CDR3: TGCAGTGCTAGTCGCGCGTACAATGAGCAGTTCTTC. Translation: CSASRAYNEQFF. This chain connects TRBV20-1 to TRBJ2-1; D gene unclear. Trimming removed 3 bases from V and 4 bases from J, with 7 bases in between. The CDR3 has 12 residues. In germline, CDR1 is DFQATT, CDR2 SNEGSKA (reference sequence).

J is TRBJ2-1 and V is TRBV4-3; 9 nucleotides match TRBD1. The CDR3 has 17 amino acids. With V trimmed by 2 bases and J by 4 bases, 9 bases remained unmatched. Per the germline V gene, CDR1 is LGHNA and CDR2 is YSLEER. CDR3 bases: TGCGCCAGCAGCCAATCCACAGGGGGCTCTCTATACAATGAGCAGTTCTTC. Protein product: CASSQSTGGSLYNEQFF.

The rearrangement uses TRBV7-2 and TRBJ2-3, with a weak D call TRBD1 (6 bases). The V gene lost 4 bases and the J gene lost 6 bases, with 20 bases spanning the gap. CDR3 size: 16 residues. Germline CDR1 reads SGHTA; CDR2 reads FQGNSA. The CDR3 reads CASSSFGQARGDTQYF. The CDR3 DNA reads as TGTGCCAGCAGCTCCTTCGGGCAGGCGAGGGGGGATACGCAGTATTTT.

The chain joins TRBV7-3 to TRBJ1-1; D might be TRBD1 (6 bases). V shed 5 bases and J shed 7 bases, with 14 bases lying between them. The V gene's germline CDR1 is SGHTA and CDR2 FQGTGA. This CDR3 spans 13 amino acids. This chain's CDR3 is CASSDRTVNEAFF. The CDR3 bases are TGTGCCAGCAGCGACAGGACGGTGAATGAAGCTTTCTTT.

The chain has TRBV10-3 and TRBJ2-2; 9 bases are a match to TRBD1. Germline trimming cut 8 bases from V and 9 bases from J; bases unmatched to any gene: 13. Germline CDR1 reads ENHRY; CDR2 reads SYGVKD. The CDR3 length is 15 residues. CDR3 sequence: CAIERTGDGTRELFF. The CDR3 DNA reads TGTGCCATCGAACGGACAGGGGACGGGACCCGGGAGCTGTTTTTT.

This clone came up once. The chain combines TRBV25-1 with TRBJ1-3, with no clear D. CDR3 length equals 12 residues. Germline loops: CDR1 MGHDK, CDR2 SYGVNS. V lost 4 bases and J lost 1, with 2 bases in between. The CDR3 here is CASSASGNTIYF. CDR3 DNA sequence: TGTGCCAGCAGTGCTTCTGGAAACACCATATATTTT.

The chain joins TRBV24-1 to TRBJ2-1; maybe TRBD1 (6 bases). Trimming removed 2 bases from V and 6 bases from J, with 10 bases in between. The CDR3 spans 14 residues. Germline V CDR1 and CDR2: KGHDR, SFDVKD. Here the CDR3 reads CATSDYRVSNEQFF. CDR3 sequence (DNA): TGTGCCACCAGTGATTACAGGGTGTCCAATGAGCAGTTCTTC.